This T cell receptor beta chain came from a study of blood T cell repertoires in COVID-19. Background on the study: Acute-phase and convalescent COVID-19 samples originated in the United States, Italy and Spain. In each case, the material was cDNA or gDNA derived from T cells, B-cell-depleted T cells, or PBMCs.

This clone showed up just once. Assay: immunoSEQ multiplex PCR; the TCRdb copy retains only in-frame clones and omits some. The sample shows 65,000 to 85,000 clones, around 85% of them seen only once. The V and J ends lost 0 bases and 8 bases, in that order; junction bases with no gene match: 9. The CDR3 has 14 amino acids. Germline assignment: CDR1 SQVTM and CDR2 ANQGSEA. Sequenced material: peripheral blood. The chain carries TRBV29-1 and TRBJ1-1; 7 bases agree with TRBD1. The receptor was derived from a man aged 50-60 years with active COVID-19. The CDR3 protein is CSVEDQWGQIEAFF. The CDR3 region has the DNA TGCAGCGTTGAAGATCAGTGGGGACAGATAGAAGCTTTCTTT. Variable domain in full (rest from reference TRBV29-1 and TRBJ1-1): SAVISQKPSRDICQRGTSLTIQCQVDSQVTMMFWYRQQPGQSLTLIATANQGSEATYESGFVIDKFPISRPNLTFSTLTVSNMSPEDSSIYLCSVEDQWGQIEAFFGQGTRLTVV.